Presented here are 14 T cell receptor beta chains from one specimen sequenced in a study of a mutant IDH1 vaccine in newly diagnosed glioma. Measured with immunoSEQ multiplex PCR; TCRdb has only the in-frame clones, and not every one. The sample consists of tens of thousands of clones, under 90% of them appearing once. Time point specified: week 35, safety follow-up. It was 300 ug of mutant IDH1 20-mer peptide that made up each vaccine dose, given with topical imiquimod. No cognate antigen is known for these TCRs. Source: PBMCs, taken from a glioma patient whose treatment included an IDH1 peptide vaccine. These TCRs come from a middle-aged woman with glioma. Some clones in this sample may be carry-over from other donors' samples.

The chain is built from TRBV5-1 and TRBJ1-4, with D perhaps TRBD1 (5 bases). Germline V CDR1 and CDR2: SGHRS, YFSETQ. The CDR3 contains 12 residues. V lost 4 bases and J 8 bases, leaving 9 bases between the germline ends. This CDR3 reads CASSRDGEKLFF. The CDR3 bases are TGCGCCAGCAGCCGGGACGGGGAAAAACTGTTTTTT.

The V and J genes are TRBV4-1 and TRBJ1-2; no firm D call. Trimming removed 0 bases from V and 7 bases from J, with 18 bases in between. Per germline, CDR1 MGHRA and CDR2 YSYEKL. The CDR3 runs 16 residues. The CDR3 DNA reads as TGCGCCAGCAGCCAAGATGTGCAGATGAGGTATTTTGGCTACACCTTC. Translating it yields CASSQDVQMRYFGYTF.

The rearrangement joins TRBV7-2 to TRBJ2-3, with D tentatively TRBD2 (6 bases). The V gene lost 4 bases and the J gene lost 4 bases, with 18 bases spanning the gap. The germline V gene has CDR1 SGHTA and CDR2 FQGNSA. The CDR3 covers 16 residues. The CDR3 DNA reads as TGTGCCAGCAGCTCCCTCTACGGGAGTCACGCAGATACGCAGTATTTT. Its protein product is CASSSLYGSHADTQYF.

The gene calls are TRBV7-9 and TRBJ2-1; D is possibly TRBD1 (5 bases). The CDR3 is made up of 13 amino acids. V gave up 3 bases and J gave up 8 bases, with 11 bases separating them. The germline V gene has CDR1 SEHNR and CDR2 FQNEAQ (reference sequence). The CDR3, as DNA: TGTGCCAGCAGCTTTGTAGGGGCGGATGAGCAGTTCTTC. Residues: CASSFVGADEQFF.

The chain links TRBV19 to TRBJ2-7; TRBD1 might be the D (5 bases). This CDR3 has 17 amino acids. Between the trimmed V and J ends, which lost 4 bases and 2 bases, there was a span of 21 bases. In germline, CDR1 is LNHDA, CDR2 SQIVND (reference sequence). As DNA, the CDR3 is TGTGCCAGTAGTAAGGCGGACACTTTAGATATAACCTACGAGCAGTACTTC. Protein: CASSKADTLDITYEQYF. Looking up the rest from reference TRBV19 and TRBJ2-7 gives the full variable domain: DGGITQSPKYLFRKEGQNVTLSCEQNLNHDAMYWYRQDPGQGLRLIYYSQIVNDFQKGDIAEGYSVSREKKESFPLTVTSAQKNPTAFYLCASSKADTLDITYEQYFGPGTRLTVT.

The J gene is TRBJ2-7, the V gene TRBV5-5, with unresolved D. The V and J ends lost 6 bases and 7 bases respectively, with 11 bases between them. The CDR3 has 11 amino acids. Germline V gene data show CDR1 as SGHKS and CDR2 as YYEKEE (reference sequence). The CDR3 here is CASIGWPEQYF. The CDR3 region has the DNA TGTGCCAGCATCGGCTGGCCTGAGCAGTACTTC.

V is TRBV7-3 and J is TRBJ2-3, with D possibly called TRBD1 or TRBD2 (5 bases each). CDR1 and CDR2 (germline): SGHTA, FQGTGA. The CDR3 has 15 amino acids. Trimming stripped 5 bases from V and 2 bases from J, with 14 bases between. CDR3: CASSPGGADTDTQYF. The DNA for the CDR3 is TGTGCCAGCAGCCCTGGGGGAGCAGACACAGATACGCAGTATTTT. Variable domain in full (rest from reference TRBV7-3 and TRBJ2-3): GAGVSQTPSNKVTEKGKYVELRCDPISGHTALYWYRQSLGQGPEFLIYFQGTGAADDSGLPNDRFFAVRPEGSVSTLKIQRTERGDSAVYLCASSPGGADTDTQYFGPGTRLTVL.

This sequence joins TRBV28 and TRBJ2-7; unclear D gene. The CDR3 is 14 amino acids. Germline lookup yields CDR1 MDHEN and CDR2 SYDVKM. V was pared by 6 bases and J by 5 bases, with 17 bases between. The CDR3 here is CASSPRIRGDEQYF. CDR3 coding DNA: TGTGCCAGCAGCCCTAGAATACGAGGAGACGAGCAGTACTTC.

The chain joins TRBV10-2 to TRBJ2-5, with no clear D. CDR3 length: 11 amino acids. V dropped 4 bases and J dropped 6 bases, with 6 bases sitting between them. The germline V gene encodes CDR1 WSHSY and CDR2 SAAADI. The CDR3 here is CASSGGKTQYF. The CDR3 DNA sequence: TGCGCCAGCAGTGGCGGAAAGACCCAGTACTTC.

The chain combines TRBV7-9 with TRBJ2-6; D not resolved. Germline V gene data show CDR1 as SEHNR and CDR2 as FQNEAQ (reference sequence). The CDR3 consists of 16 residues. Between the trimmed V and J ends, which lost 6 bases and 0 bases, there was a span of 12 bases. The DNA of the CDR3 is TGTGCCAGCAGAGGATTTCAAAGCTCTGGGGCCAACGTCCTGACTTTC. Encoded protein: CASRGFQSSGANVLTF.

The chain carries TRBV20-1 and TRBJ1-4; D is uncertain. Germline assignment: CDR1 DFQATT and CDR2 SNEGSKA (reference sequence). The CDR3 is 11 amino acids. V lost 7 bases to trimming and J lost 2 bases, with 5 bases between them. The DNA of the CDR3 is TGCAGTGGGTTGACTAATGAAAAACTGTTTTTT. It yields the protein CSGLTNEKLFF.

This chain joins TRBV13 and TRBJ2-1, with 12 bases matching TRBD2. Germline-derived CDR1 and CDR2 are PRHDT and FYEKMQ (reference sequence). This CDR3 spans 16 amino acids. Trimming at V came to 7 bases and at J to 8 bases, leaving 12 bases not matched to a gene. This CDR3 is CASTTAVTSGSDEQFF. In nucleotides, the CDR3 is TGTGCCAGCACCACGGCCGTGACTAGCGGGAGCGATGAGCAGTTCTTC.

This clone counts as medium-sized. This rearrangement joins TRBV2 to TRBJ2-7; maybe TRBD2 (5 bases). Germline CDR1 and CDR2: SNHLY and FYNNEI. Trimming left V 7 bases short and J 3 bases short, with 16 bases between. The length of the CDR3 is 14 residues. The CDR3 nucleotides read TGTGCCAGCACCCGGGAACTAGTTTTCTACGAGCAGTACTTC. Translating gives CASTRELVFYEQYF.

The chain has TRBV29-1 and TRBJ2-5; 12 nucleotides align to TRBD1. The germline CDR1 and CDR2 sequences are SQVTM and ANQGSEA. The CDR3 sequence is 14 residues long. With 7 bases clipped from V and 5 bases from J, the junction kept 8 bases outside the gene matches. CDR3 protein: CSADPGQGAETQYF. The CDR3 DNA reads TGCAGCGCAGACCCGGGACAGGGGGCTGAGACCCAGTACTTC.